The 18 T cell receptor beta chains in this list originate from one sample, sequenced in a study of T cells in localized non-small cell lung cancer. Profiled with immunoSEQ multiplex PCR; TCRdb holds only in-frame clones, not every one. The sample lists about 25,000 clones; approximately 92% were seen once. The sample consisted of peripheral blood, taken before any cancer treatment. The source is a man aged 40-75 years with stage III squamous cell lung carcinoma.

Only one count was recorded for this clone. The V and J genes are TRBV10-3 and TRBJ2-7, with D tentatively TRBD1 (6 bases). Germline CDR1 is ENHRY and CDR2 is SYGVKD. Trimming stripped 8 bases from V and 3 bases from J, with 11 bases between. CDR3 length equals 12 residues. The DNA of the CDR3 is TGTGCCATCGCGGAACAGGGCTACGAGCAGTACTTC. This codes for CAIAEQGYEQYF.

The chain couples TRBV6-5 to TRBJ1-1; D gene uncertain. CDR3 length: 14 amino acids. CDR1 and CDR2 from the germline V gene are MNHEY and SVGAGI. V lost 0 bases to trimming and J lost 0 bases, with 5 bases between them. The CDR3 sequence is CASSYSGMNTEAFF. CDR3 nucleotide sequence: TGTGCCAGCAGTTACTCTGGGATGAACACTGAAGCTTTCTTT.

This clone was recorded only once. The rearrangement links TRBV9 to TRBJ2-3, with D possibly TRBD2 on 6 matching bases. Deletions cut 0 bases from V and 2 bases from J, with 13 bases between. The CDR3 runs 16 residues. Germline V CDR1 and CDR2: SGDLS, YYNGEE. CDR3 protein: CASSVGASAITDTQYF. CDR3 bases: TGTGCCAGCAGCGTAGGAGCTAGCGCGATCACAGATACGCAGTATTTT.

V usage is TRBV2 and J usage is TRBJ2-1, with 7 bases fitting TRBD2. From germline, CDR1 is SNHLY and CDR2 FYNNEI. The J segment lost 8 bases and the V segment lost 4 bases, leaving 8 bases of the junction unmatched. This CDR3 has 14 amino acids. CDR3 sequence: CASSARGYGDEQFF. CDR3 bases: TGTGCCAGCAGTGCGCGGGGGTACGGGGATGAGCAGTTCTTC.

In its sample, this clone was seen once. CDR3: CASSHPRQGKYGYTF. The CDR3 region has the DNA TGCGCCAGCAGCCATCCTCGACAGGGGAAATATGGCTACACCTTC. J is TRBJ1-2 and V is TRBV4-1; TRBD1 matches at 8 bases. The CDR3 is 15 amino acids. The germline V gene encodes CDR1 MGHRA and CDR2 YSYEKL. V lost 3 bases, J lost 5 bases, and 8 bases stayed unmatched.

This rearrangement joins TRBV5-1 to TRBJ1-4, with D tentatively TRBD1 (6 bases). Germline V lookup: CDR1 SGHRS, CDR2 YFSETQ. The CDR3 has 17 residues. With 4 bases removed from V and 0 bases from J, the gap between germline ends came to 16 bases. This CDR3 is CASSPRDTVATNEKLFF. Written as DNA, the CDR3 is TGCGCCAGCAGCCCTCGGGACACGGTCGCAACTAATGAAAAACTGTTTTTT.

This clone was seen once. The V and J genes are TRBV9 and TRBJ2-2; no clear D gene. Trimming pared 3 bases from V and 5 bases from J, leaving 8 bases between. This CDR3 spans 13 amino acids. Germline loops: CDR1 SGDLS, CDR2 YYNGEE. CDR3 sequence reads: CASSDGNTGELFF. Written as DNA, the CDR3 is TGTGCCAGCAGCGACGGAAATACCGGGGAGCTGTTTTTT.

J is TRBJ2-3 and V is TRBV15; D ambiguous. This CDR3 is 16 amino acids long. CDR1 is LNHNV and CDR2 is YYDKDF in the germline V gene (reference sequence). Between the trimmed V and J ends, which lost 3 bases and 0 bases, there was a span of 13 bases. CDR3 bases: TGTGCCACCAGCAGGATAGGTCCTGGGAGCACAGATACGCAGTATTTT. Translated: CATSRIGPGSTDTQYF.

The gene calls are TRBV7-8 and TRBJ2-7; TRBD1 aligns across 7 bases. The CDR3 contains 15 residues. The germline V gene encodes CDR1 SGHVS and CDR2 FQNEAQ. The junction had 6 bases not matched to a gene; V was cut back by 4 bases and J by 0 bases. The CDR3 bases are TGTGCCAGCAGCTCCAGAGACAGGGTCTCCTACGAGCAGTACTTC. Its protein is CASSSRDRVSYEQYF.

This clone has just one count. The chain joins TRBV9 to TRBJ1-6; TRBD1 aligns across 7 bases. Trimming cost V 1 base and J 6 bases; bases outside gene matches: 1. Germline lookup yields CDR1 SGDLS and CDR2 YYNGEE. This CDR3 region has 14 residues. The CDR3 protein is CASSVTGANSPLHF. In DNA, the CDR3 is TGTGCCAGCAGCGTAACAGGGGCTAATTCACCCCTCCACTTT.

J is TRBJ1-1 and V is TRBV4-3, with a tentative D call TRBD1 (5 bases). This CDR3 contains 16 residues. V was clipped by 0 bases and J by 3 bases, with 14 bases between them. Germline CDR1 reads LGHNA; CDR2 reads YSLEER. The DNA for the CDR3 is TGCGCCAGCAGCCAAGATCGGATGCAAGGGGACACTGAAGCTTTCTTT. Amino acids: CASSQDRMQGDTEAFF.

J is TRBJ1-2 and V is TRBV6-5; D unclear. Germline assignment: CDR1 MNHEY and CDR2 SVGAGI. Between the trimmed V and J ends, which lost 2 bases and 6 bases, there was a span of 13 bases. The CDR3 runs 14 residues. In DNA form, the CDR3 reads TGTGCCAGCAGTTACGATCCGGTGTCACATGGCTACACCTTC. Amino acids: CASSYDPVSHGYTF.

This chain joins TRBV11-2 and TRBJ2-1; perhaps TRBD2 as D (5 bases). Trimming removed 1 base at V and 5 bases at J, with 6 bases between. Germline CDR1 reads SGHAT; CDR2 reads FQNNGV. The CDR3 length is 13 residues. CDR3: CASSLAGNNEQFF. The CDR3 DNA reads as TGTGCCAGCAGCTTAGCGGGGAACAATGAGCAGTTCTTC.

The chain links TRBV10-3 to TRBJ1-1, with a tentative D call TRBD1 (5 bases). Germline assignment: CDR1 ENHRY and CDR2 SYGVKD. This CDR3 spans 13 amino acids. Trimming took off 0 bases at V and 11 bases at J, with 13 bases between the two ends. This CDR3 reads CAISESGTAGAFF. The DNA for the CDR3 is TGTGCCATCAGTGAGTCCGGGACCGCCGGGGCTTTCTTT.

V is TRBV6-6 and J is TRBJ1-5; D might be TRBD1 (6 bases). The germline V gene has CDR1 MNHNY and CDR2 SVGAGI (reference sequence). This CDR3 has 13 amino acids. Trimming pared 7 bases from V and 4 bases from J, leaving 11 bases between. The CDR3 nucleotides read TGTGCCAGCATTAACAGGGAGAATCAGCCCCAGCATTTT. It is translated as CASINRENQPQHF.

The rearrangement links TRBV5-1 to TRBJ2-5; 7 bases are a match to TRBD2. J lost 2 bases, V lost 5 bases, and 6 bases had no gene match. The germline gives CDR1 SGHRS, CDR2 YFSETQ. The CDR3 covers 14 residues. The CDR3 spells CASRGGSAQETQYF. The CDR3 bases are TGCGCCAGCAGGGGAGGGTCCGCTCAAGAGACCCAGTACTTC.

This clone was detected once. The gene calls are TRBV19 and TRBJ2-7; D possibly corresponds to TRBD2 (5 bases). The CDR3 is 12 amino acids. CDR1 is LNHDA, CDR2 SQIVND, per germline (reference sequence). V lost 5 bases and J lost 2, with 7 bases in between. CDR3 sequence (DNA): TGTGCCAGTAGTGGGAGAACCTACGAGCAGTACTTC. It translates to CASSGRTYEQYF.

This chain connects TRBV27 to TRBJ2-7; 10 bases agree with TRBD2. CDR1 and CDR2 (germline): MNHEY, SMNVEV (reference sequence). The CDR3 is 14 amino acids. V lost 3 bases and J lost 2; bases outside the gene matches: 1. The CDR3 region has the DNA TGTGCCAGCAGTTTTACTAGCGGGACCTACGAGCAGTACTTC. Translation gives CASSFTSGTYEQYF.